Presented here are 28 T cell receptor beta chains from one specimen sequenced in a study of vaccination and CD4 T cells after COVID-19. Treatment: roughly 11-day PBMC culture with coronavirus spike peptide pools or control peptides (ViraFEST assay). The study sequenced cultured CD4+ T cell DNA using the Oncomine TCR Beta short-read assay. TCRdb fed the PCR reads into MiXCR, producing one record per CDR3 protein. Among some 8,300 distinct CDR3 sequences listed, 45% to 60% were seen once. For these TCRs, the target antigens are not known. The specimen sequenced was CD4+ T cells from blood, cultured in vitro. The receptors shown here come from a human donor who had recovered from COVID-19.

The rearrangement uses TRBV19 and TRBJ2-2; D is perhaps TRBD1 or TRBD2 (5 bases each). The CDR3 is made up of 16 amino acids. From germline, CDR1 is LNHDA and CDR2 SQIVND (reference sequence). V lost 1 base and J 7 bases, leaving 16 bases between the germline ends. CDR3 DNA: TGTGCCAGTAGTATAGGAGCGGTGGGGGATCTCGGGGAGCTGTTTTTT. It is translated as CASSIGAVGDLGELFF.

The genes are TRBV27 and TRBJ1-1, with TRBD1 identical over 11 bases. The J segment lost 3 bases and the V segment lost 5 bases, leaving 5 bases of the junction unmatched. The CDR3 is made up of 15 amino acids. CDR1 is MNHEY, CDR2 SMNVEV, per germline (reference sequence). CDR3 sequence (DNA): TGTGCCAGCAGTCGGACAGGGGGCCCGTACACTGAAGCTTTCTTT. It translates to CASSRTGGPYTEAFF.

This clonotype ranks as large. The CDR3 DNA sequence: TGTGCCATCAATGACGGAGCCTCCTATGGCTACACCTTC. Translated: CAINDGASYGYTF. The chain carries TRBV10-3 and TRBJ1-2; D is undetermined. V was shortened by 7 bases and J by 4 bases, with 13 bases between the two germline ends. The CDR3 spans 13 residues. Germline-derived CDR1 and CDR2 are ENHRY and SYGVKD.

This clonotype turned up a few times. The rearrangement links TRBV4-1 to TRBJ1-2; D gene unclear. Germline V CDR1 and CDR2: MGHRA, YSYEKL. The length of the CDR3 is 11 residues. Deletions cut 1 base from V and 6 bases from J, with 3 bases between. CDR3 in DNA: TGCGCCAGCAGCCAAGGAGATGGCTACACCTTC. Translation gives CASSQGDGYTF.

V is TRBV15 and J is TRBJ1-1; possibly TRBD1 for D (5 bases). V lost 0 bases and J 4 bases, leaving 12 bases between the germline ends. The germline gives CDR1 LNHNV, CDR2 YYDKDF (reference sequence). The CDR3 length is 15 residues. Here the CDR3 DNA reads TGTGCCACCAGCAGAGATCAGGGAACGGGCACTGAAGCTTTCTTT. This encodes CATSRDQGTGTEAFF.

The chain carries TRBV6-2 or TRBV6-3 and TRBJ1-1; 9 bases agree with TRBD1. Germline loops: CDR1 MNHEY, CDR2 SVGEGT. The CDR3 sequence is 14 residues long. The junction had 8 bases not matched to a gene; V was cut back by 6 bases and J by 6 bases. The chain's CDR3 is CASSLGQGIAEAFF. The CDR3 nucleotides are TGTGCCAGCAGCTTGGGACAGGGAATCGCTGAAGCTTTCTTT.

This clonotype came up a few times. One end of the junction varies from germline; a read error may be responsible. This chain uses TRBV5-3 with TRBJ1-5, with 12 bases matching TRBD1. TRBV5-3 is placed among ORFs of uncertain function. The CDR3 sequence is 15 residues long. This CDR3 is CASSLGQGASQPQHF. The CDR3 nucleotides read TGTGCCAGCAGCTTGGGACAGGGGGCAAGTCAGCCCCAGCATTTT.

This clonotype was seen a handful of times. A read error may produce the germline difference seen at one junction end. The genes are TRBV2 and TRBJ1-6; D not certain. Germline CDR1 SNHLY, CDR2 FYNNEI. The CDR3 runs to 12 residues. Here the CDR3 DNA reads TGTGCCAGCAGTGGGGGTAATCCACCCCTCCACTTT. Translated: CASSGGNPPLHF.

V usage is TRBV27 and J usage is TRBJ2-7; D uncertain. Germline V CDR1 and CDR2: MNHEY, SMNVEV (reference sequence). Trimming shortened V by 4 bases and J by 0 bases, and 7 bases separated the two germline ends. The CDR3 covers 13 residues. For the CDR3, the DNA is TGTGCCAGCAGTTACCAAAGCTCCTACGAGCAGTACTTC. As protein: CASSYQSSYEQYF.

The genes are TRBV27 and TRBJ1-4; the D gene is possibly TRBD1 (6 bases). V dropped 8 bases and J dropped 3 bases, with 16 bases sitting between them. This CDR3 contains 15 residues. Germline CDR1 reads MNHEY; CDR2 reads SMNVEV (reference sequence). The CDR3 DNA follows: TGTGCCAGCGCCCGGGGGGGCACGGCTAATGAAAAACTGTTTTTT. Amino acid sequence: CASARGGTANEKLFF.

This clonotype was counted only a few times. The chain has TRBV6-5 and TRBJ1-6; D unresolved. The CDR3 runs to 17 residues. V was clipped by 4 bases and J by 6 bases, with 19 bases between them. Germline V lookup: CDR1 MNHEY, CDR2 SVGAGI. The CDR3 sequence is CASSLSWRQYPNSPLHF. The CDR3 DNA reads as TGTGCCAGCAGTTTGAGTTGGCGGCAGTACCCTAATTCACCCCTCCACTTT.

This chain links TRBV7-2 with TRBJ2-5; perhaps D is TRBD1 or TRBD2 (5 bases each). CDR3 length equals 13 residues. Germline CDR1 SGHTA, CDR2 FQGNSA. V was pared by 3 bases and J by 5 bases, with 10 bases between. DNA of the CDR3: TGTGCCAGCAGCTTCAACAGGAGGGAGACCCAGTACTTC. Its translation: CASSFNRRETQYF.

In its sample, this clonotype was seen a few times. In DNA form, the CDR3 reads TGTGCCAGCAGCTATGGGACAGATTATGGCTACACCTTC. Encoded protein: CASSYGTDYGYTF. The J gene is TRBJ1-2, the V gene TRBV21-1; the table's TRBD1 call for D was not verified on the DNA. TRBV21-1 is described as a pseudogene. The CDR3 contains 13 residues.

This sequence joins TRBV2 and TRBJ1-2; maybe TRBD1 (6 bases). The CDR3 loop spans 11 amino acids. V lost 6 bases, J lost 8 bases, and 10 bases lay in between. Per germline, CDR1 SNHLY and CDR2 FYNNEI. This CDR3 is CASRSGEGYTF. The CDR3 DNA sequence: TGTGCCAGCAGATCAGGGGAAGGCTACACCTTC.

The sample holds a few counts of this clonotype. The rearrangement links TRBV27 to TRBJ1-6; 7 bases fit TRBD1. CDR1 and CDR2 from the germline V gene are MNHEY and SMNVEV (reference sequence). CDR3 length: 15 residues. Trimming removed 6 bases from V and 8 bases from J; junction bases left unmatched: 10. CDR3 in DNA: TGTGCCAGCAGCTCAAGACAGGGAAGGGATTCACCCCTCCACTTT. Translated: CASSSRQGRDSPLHF.

V and J are TRBV27 and TRBJ2-2; 9 bases match TRBD1. Trimming cost V 6 bases and J 4 bases; bases outside gene matches: 3. This CDR3 region has 14 residues. CDR1 MNHEY and CDR2 SMNVEV come from the germline V gene (reference sequence). CDR3 residues: CASRGQGFTGELFF. For the CDR3, the DNA is TGTGCCAGCAGAGGACAGGGGTTCACCGGGGAGCTGTTTTTT.

V gene TRBV10-3 combines with J gene TRBJ2-1; 8 bases line up with TRBD2. Germline lookup yields CDR1 ENHRY and CDR2 SYGVKD. V was clipped by 3 bases and J by 7 bases; unmatched bases: 11. The CDR3 is 16 residues long. CDR3: CAISDPGGAKGNEQFF. CDR3 bases: TGTGCCATCAGTGATCCCGGGGGGGCCAAGGGAAATGAGCAGTTCTTC.

The chain recombines TRBV30 with TRBJ1-5; D remains unclear. V lost 2 bases to trimming and J lost 7 bases, with 15 bases between them. Germline CDR1 and CDR2: GTSNPN and SVGIG (reference sequence). The length of the CDR3 is 14 residues. The CDR3 DNA reads TGTGCCTGGAGTTCTGGACTAGAGGTCCAGCCCCAGCATTTT. Residues: CAWSSGLEVQPQHF. The whole variable domain, remainder taken from reference TRBV30 and TRBJ1-5, is SQTIHQWPATLVQPVGSPLSLECTVEGTSNPNLYWYRQAAGRGLQLLFYSVGIGQISSEVPQNLSASRPQDRQFILSSKKLLLSDSGFYLCAWSSGLEVQPQHFGDGTRLSIL.

The CDR3 nucleotides read TGTGCCAGCAGTGAGGAGGGGGTCCGGACTGAAGCTTTCTTT. Translation: CASSEEGVRTEAFF. The chain couples TRBV6-1 to TRBJ1-1, with D maybe TRBD1 (6 bases). The germline V gene encodes CDR1 MNHNS and CDR2 SASEGT. V was pared by 3 bases and J by 5 bases, with 13 bases between. This CDR3 has 14 residues.

The V call is TRBV20-1, the J call TRBJ2-4, with D perhaps TRBD1 (6 bases). The CDR3 runs 15 residues. The germline gives CDR1 DFQATT, CDR2 SNEGSKA (reference sequence). The V end lost 4 bases, the J end lost 0 bases, and 13 bases lay between the germline ends. The CDR3 protein is CSATGHPGAKNIQYF. Here the CDR3 DNA reads TGCAGTGCTACGGGACATCCGGGAGCCAAAAACATTCAGTACTTC.

This rearrangement joins TRBV20-1 to TRBJ2-2; D is uncertain. The CDR3 is 13 amino acids. CDR1 and CDR2 from the germline V gene are DFQATT and SNEGSKA (reference sequence). Trimming removed 3 bases at V and 0 bases at J, with 5 bases between. CDR3 nucleotide sequence: TGCAGTGCTAGTCCCCCGAACACCGGGGAGCTGTTTTTT. This gives the protein CSASPPNTGELFF.

The V and J genes are TRBV19 and TRBJ1-1, with 12 positions matching TRBD1. Germline lookup yields CDR1 LNHDA and CDR2 SQIVND (reference sequence). Germline trimming cut 6 bases from V and 7 bases from J; bases unmatched to any gene: 3. The CDR3 spans 13 residues. Here the CDR3 DNA reads TGTGCCAGTAGGGGGACAGGGGGCAGTGAAGCTTTCTTT. It yields the protein CASRGTGGSEAFF.

The V gene is TRBV19, the J gene TRBJ1-1, with D uncertain. The CDR3 covers 13 residues. V was cut by 5 bases and J by 0 bases, with 7 bases left in between. Germline-derived CDR1 and CDR2 are LNHDA and SQIVND (reference sequence). CDR3 DNA sequence: TGTGCCAGTAGTGGGATTCTGAACACTGAAGCTTTCTTT. It codes for CASSGILNTEAFF.

This rearrangement joins TRBV21-1 to TRBJ1-5. TRBV21-1 is noted as a pseudogene. The CDR3 covers 15 residues. CDR3 in amino acids: CASSNEAYSNQPQHF. The CDR3, as DNA: TGTGCCAGCAGCAATGAGGCCTATAGCAATCAGCCCCAGCATTTT.

In this sample, this clonotype turned up a few times. The J gene is TRBJ2-1, the V gene TRBV24-1; D is perhaps TRBD2 (6 bases). CDR1 is KGHDR and CDR2 is SFDVKD in the germline V gene. This CDR3 comprises 17 residues. The germline V and J ends were trimmed by 4 bases and 6 bases, with 21 bases remaining between them. The CDR3 DNA reads as TGTGCCACCAGTGACCGCCAGTCAACGGGAGCCGGCAATGAGCAGTTCTTC. This sequence encodes CATSDRQSTGAGNEQFF.

Relative to its sample, this clonotype is medium-sized (0.01 to 0.1%). The rearrangement links TRBV20-1 to TRBJ2-2; no clear D gene. CDR1 is DFQATT, CDR2 SNEGSKA, per germline (reference sequence). Trimming cost V 6 bases and J 5 bases, with 10 bases left between them. The CDR3 totals 12 residues. The CDR3 loop is CSARRGTGELFF. The CDR3 bases are TGCAGTGCCCGCCGAGGAACCGGGGAGCTGTTTTTT.

The V gene is TRBV20-1, the J gene TRBJ2-7; D unresolved. V dropped 0 bases and J dropped 2 bases, with 14 bases sitting between them. The CDR3 spans 15 residues. Germline CDR1 reads DFQATT; CDR2 reads SNEGSKA (reference sequence). The CDR3 spells CSARDSVPATYEQYF. In DNA form, the CDR3 reads TGCAGTGCTAGAGATTCTGTACCGGCTACCTACGAGCAGTACTTC.

The chain uses TRBV19 and TRBJ1-6, with TRBD1 matching over 10 bases. With 6 bases clipped from V and 9 bases from J, the junction kept 8 bases outside the gene matches. Looked up from germline, CDR1 is LNHDA and CDR2 is SQIVND (reference sequence). This CDR3 is built from 15 residues. The chain's CDR3 is CASRRQGAMSSPLHF. In DNA form, the CDR3 reads TGTGCCAGTAGGAGACAGGGGGCGATGAGTTCACCCCTCCACTTT. The whole variable domain, remainder taken from reference TRBV19 and TRBJ1-6, is DGGITQSPKYLFRKEGQNVTLSCEQNLNHDAMYWYRQDPGQGLRLIYYSQIVNDFQKGDIAEGYSVSREKKESFPLTVTSAQKNPTAFYLCASRRQGAMSSPLHFGNGTRLTVT.